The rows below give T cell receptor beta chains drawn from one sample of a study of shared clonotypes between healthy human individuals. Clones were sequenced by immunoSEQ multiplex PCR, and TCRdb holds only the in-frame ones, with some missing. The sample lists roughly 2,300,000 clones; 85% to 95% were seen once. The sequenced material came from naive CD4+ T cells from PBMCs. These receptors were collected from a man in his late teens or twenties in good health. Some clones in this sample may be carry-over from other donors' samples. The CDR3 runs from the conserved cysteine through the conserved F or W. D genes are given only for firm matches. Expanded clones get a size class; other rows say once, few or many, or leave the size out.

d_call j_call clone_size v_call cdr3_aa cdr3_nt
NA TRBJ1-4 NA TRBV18 CASSPGLNEKLFF TGTGCCAGCTCACCGGGTCTTAATGAAAAACTGTTTTTT
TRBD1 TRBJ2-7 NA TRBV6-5 CASSSKSRGSYEQYF TGTGCCAGCAGTTCCAAATCCAGGGGGTCCTACGAGCAGTACTTC
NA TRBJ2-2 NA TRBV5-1 CASSLAPAPGGELFF TGCGCCAGCAGCTTGGCTCCTGCTCCCGGCGGGGAGCTGTTTTTT
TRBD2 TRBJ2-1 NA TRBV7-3 CASSLLADAYNEQFF TGTGCCAGCAGCTTACTAGCGGACGCCTACAATGAGCAGTTCTTC
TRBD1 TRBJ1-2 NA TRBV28 CASRATGGNYGYTF TGTGCCAGCAGGGCGACAGGGGGTAACTATGGCTACACCTTC
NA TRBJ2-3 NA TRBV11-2 CASSSGPDTQYF TGTGCCAGCAGCTCAGGTCCGGATACGCAGTATTTT
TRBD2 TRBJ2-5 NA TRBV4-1 CASSPGQAGGGETQYF TGCGCCAGCAGCCCGGGCCAAGCGGGAGGCGGAGAGACCCAGTACTTC
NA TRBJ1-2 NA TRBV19 CASSPAGVNGYTF TGTGCCAGTAGCCCGGCAGGGGTAAATGGCTACACCTTC
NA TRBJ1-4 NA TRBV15 CATSRDMRSNEKLFF TGTGCCACCAGCAGAGATATGAGGAGTAATGAAAAACTGTTTTTT
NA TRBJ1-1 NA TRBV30 CAWISRARRAEAFF TGTGCCTGGATTTCTAGGGCCAGGCGGGCTGAAGCTTTCTTT
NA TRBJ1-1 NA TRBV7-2 CASSLGGPTEAFF TGTGCCAGCAGCTTGGGGGGGCCCACTGAAGCTTTCTTT
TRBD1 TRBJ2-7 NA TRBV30 CAWTRDRGIYEQYF TGTGCCTGGACCAGGGACAGGGGAATTTACGAGCAGTACTTC
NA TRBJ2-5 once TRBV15 CATSRDLAVQETQYF TGTGCCACCAGCAGAGATCTAGCAGTCCAAGAGACCCAGTACTTC
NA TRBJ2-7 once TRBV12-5 CASGLVGRTQYF TGTGCTAGTGGTTTGGTGGGTCGTACCCAGTACTTC
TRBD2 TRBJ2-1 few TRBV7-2 CASSRSLANNEQFF TGTGCCAGCAGCCGATCACTAGCGAACAATGAGCAGTTCTTC
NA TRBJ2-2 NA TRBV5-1 CASSSVASELFF TGCGCCAGCAGCTCGGTGGCTAGCGAGCTGTTTTTT
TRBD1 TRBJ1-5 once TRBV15 CATSPGTGVNQPQHF TGTGCCACCAGCCCCGGGACAGGGGTAAATCAGCCCCAGCATTTT
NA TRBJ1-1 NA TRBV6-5 CASSRGRFPTEAFF TGTGCCAGCAGTCGAGGACGTTTTCCCACTGAAGCTTTCTTT
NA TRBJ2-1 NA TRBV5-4 CASSLGHSSSYNEQFF TGTGCCAGCAGCTTGGGGCACAGCAGCTCCTACAATGAGCAGTTCTTC
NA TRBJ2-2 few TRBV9 CASSVSGRTGELFF TGTGCCAGCAGCGTCTCAGGGCGCACCGGGGAGCTGTTTTTT
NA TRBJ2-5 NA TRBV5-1 CASSLWAGPDETQYF TGCGCCAGCAGCTTGTGGGCAGGGCCGGATGAGACCCAGTACTTC
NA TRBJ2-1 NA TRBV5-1 CASSLDVDEQFF TGCGCCAGCAGCTTGGACGTGGATGAGCAGTTCTTC
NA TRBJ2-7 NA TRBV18 CASSTTISSSYEQYF TGTGCCAGCTCAACCACTATCTCTAGCTCCTACGAGCAGTACTTC
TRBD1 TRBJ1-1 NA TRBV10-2 CASSELQGAEAFF TGCGCCAGCAGTGAGTTACAGGGGGCTGAAGCTTTCTTT
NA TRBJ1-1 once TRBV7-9 CASRVYTENTEAFF TGTGCCAGCAGAGTGTATACAGAGAACACTGAAGCTTTCTTT
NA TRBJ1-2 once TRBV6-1 CASSESGTPLYGYTF TGTGCCAGCAGCGAGTCCGGGACACCCCTCTATGGCTACACCTTC
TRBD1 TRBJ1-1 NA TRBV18 CASSPREGALDTEAFF TGTGCCAGCTCACCCCGGGAGGGGGCCTTGGACACTGAAGCTTTCTTT
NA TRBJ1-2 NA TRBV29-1 CSVAGRASIGYTF TGCAGCGTCGCGGGCAGGGCAAGCATCGGCTACACCTTC
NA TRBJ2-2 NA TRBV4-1 CASSQVLGSGGELFF TGCGCCAGCAGCCAAGTCCTAGGAAGTGGGGGGGAGCTGTTTTTT
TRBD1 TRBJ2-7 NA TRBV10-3 CAISESIGTGAYEQYF TGTGCCATCAGTGAGTCGATAGGGACAGGGGCCTACGAGCAGTACTTC
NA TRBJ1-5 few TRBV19 CASSIDRQLSNQPQHF TGTGCCAGTAGTATAGATAGGCAGCTTAGCAATCAGCCCCAGCATTTT
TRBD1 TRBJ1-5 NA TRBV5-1 CASSGPGQGTASYSNQPQHF TGCGCCAGCAGCGGGCCGGGACAGGGTACTGCCTCGTATAGCAATCAGCCCCAGCATTTT
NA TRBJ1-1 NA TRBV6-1 CASSTETITEAFF TGTGCCAGCAGTACAGAAACAATCACTGAAGCTTTCTTT
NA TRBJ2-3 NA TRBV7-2 CASSPGDTRQDTQYF TGTGCCAGCAGCCCTGGTGACACACGACAGGATACGCAGTATTTT
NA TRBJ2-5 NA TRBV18 CASSLNTGLETQYF TGTGCCAGCTCCCTGAATACAGGCTTGGAGACCCAGTACTTC
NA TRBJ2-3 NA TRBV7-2 CASSLKGPRDTQYF TGTGCCAGCAGCCTAAAGGGCCCCCGGGATACGCAGTATTTT
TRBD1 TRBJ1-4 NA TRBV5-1 CASSLQGANEKLFF TGCGCCAGCAGCCTGCAGGGGGCGAATGAAAAACTGTTTTTT
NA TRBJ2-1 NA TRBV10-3 CAISAGDPDEQFF TGTGCCATCAGTGCGGGGGACCCCGATGAGCAGTTCTTC
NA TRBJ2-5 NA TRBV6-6 CASATQETQYF TGTGCCAGCGCCACACAAGAGACCCAGTACTTC
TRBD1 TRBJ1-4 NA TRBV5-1 CASSPADRGSEKLFF TGCGCCAGCAGCCCAGCCGACAGGGGAAGCGAAAAACTGTTTTTT
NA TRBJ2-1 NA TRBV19 CASSPSGSSYNEQFF TGTGCCAGTAGTCCCAGCGGCAGCTCCTACAATGAGCAGTTCTTC
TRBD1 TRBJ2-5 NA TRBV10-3 CAISGSGGQETQYF TGTGCCATCAGTGGGTCAGGGGGACAAGAGACCCAGTACTTC
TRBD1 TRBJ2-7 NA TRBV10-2 CASSTGTGNSYEQYF TGCGCCAGCAGTACCGGGACAGGCAACTCCTACGAGCAGTACTTC